In its sample, the clone carrying this T cell receptor beta chain was seen a few times. What it binds is not known. RNA transcripts yielded amplified TCR beta CDR3 regions. HTBI primers were used for first-round RT-PCR of the TCR CDR3. TCRdb re-called the multiplex PCR reads through MiXCR, storing one row per CDR3 protein. The sample lists around 560,000 distinct CDR3 sequences, around 15% occurring once. Exclusion followed for patients with uncontrolled infection, other autoimmune disease, pregnancy or lactation. The source of the PBMCs was 8.5 to 10 ml of fresh peripheral blood. This entry comes from a study of T cells in Graves' hyperthyroidism and ophthalmopathy. Study-level results: Most expanded thyroid clonotypes above 0.001 recurred in blood. A model using 13 V-J features told ophthalmopathy apart from stable hyperthyroidism.

The germline V gene has CDR1 SGHVS and CDR2 FNYEAQ. Deletions cut 5 bases from V and 0 bases from J, with 8 bases between. The CDR3 covers 15 residues. The source is a woman between 18 and 29 years old with Graves' hyperthyroidism. Sequences were obtained from blood. The chain is built from TRBV7-6 and TRBJ2-6; a weak D match, TRBD1 (5 bases). The CDR3 region is CASSRQLSGANVLTF. The CDR3 nucleotides are TGTGCCAGCAGCAGACAGCTCTCTGGGGCCAACGTCCTGACTTTC.